A selection of T cell receptor beta chains follows, all from one sample in a study of T-cell memory formation after mild COVID-19. TCRdb used MiXCR to reprocess the 5' RACE reads, holding one entry per CDR3 protein. Among under 350,000 distinct CDR3 sequences listed, around 15% were seen once. Material for sequencing was PBMCs or a T cell subset sorted from them (not recorded which). Receptors originate from a man younger than 30 who had mild COVID-19 (a few samples of this study predate the infection). Cell type and time point are not known. Each CDR3 is given with its conserved first and last residue. D genes are given only for firm matches. Rows give clone size only sometimes, using once, few, many, or a class for an expanded clone.

d_gene,v_gene,j_gene,abundance,CDR3nt,CDR3aa
.,TRBV12-3/TRBV12-4,TRBJ2-3,many,TGTGCCAGCAGTTTGGTCAGCTACACAGATACGCAGTATTTT,CASSLVSYTDTQYF
TRBD1,TRBV2,TRBJ2-3,.,TGTGCCAGCAGCGCCCGGACAGGGACAGATACGCAGTATTTT,CASSARTGTDTQYF
.,TRBV7-2,TRBJ2-1,few,TGTGCCAGCAGCTACGGGGGATGGGCTAATGAGCAGTTCTTC,CASSYGGWANEQFF
.,TRBV20-1,TRBJ2-7,many,TGCAGTGCTAGACCCACGGCCGGGCAGTACTTC,CSARPTAGQYF
.,TRBV5-1,TRBJ2-6,many,TGCGCCAGCAGCTTGGGAGCGTCTGGGGCCAACGTCCTGACTTTC,CASSLGASGANVLTF
TRBD1,TRBV12-3/TRBV12-4,TRBJ2-1,many,TGTGCCAGCACGGACGGGACAGGGGATTACAATGAGCAGTTCTTC,CASTDGTGDYNEQFF
.,TRBV7-9,TRBJ1-1,.,TGTGCCAGCAGCCACGAGCCGTCTGAAGCTTTCTTT,CASSHEPSEAFF
.,TRBV12-3/TRBV12-4,TRBJ2-4,.,TGTGCCAGCAGTTGGGGACCCCTGGAAGCCAAAAACATTCAGTACTTC,CASSWGPLEAKNIQYF
.,TRBV6-2/TRBV6-3,TRBJ2-1,.,TGTGCCAGCAGTTACCACAGGGCATATGAGCAGTTCTTC,CASSYHRAYEQFF
.,TRBV7-2,TRBJ1-2,.,TGTGCCAGCAGCTTAGCGGGGGCAGGGGCCTTCTATGGCTACACCTTC,CASSLAGAGAFYGYTF
TRBD1,TRBV5-1,TRBJ2-5,many,TGCGCCAGCAGCAAAGGACAGGGCTTAGAGACCCAGTACTTC,CASSKGQGLETQYF
.,TRBV7-8,TRBJ2-7,.,TGTGCCAGCAGCAAGACAGTGACCGACCCCTTCTCCGAGCAGTACTTC,CASSKTVTDPFSEQYF
.,TRBV12-3/TRBV12-4,TRBJ1-1,once,TGTGCCAGCTGTTTGGCAGGCACCACTGAAGCTTTCTTT,CASCLAGTTEAFF
TRBD1,TRBV2,TRBJ2-5,many,TGTGCCTACAGGGGGGTCGCAGAGACCCAGTACTTC,CAYRGVAETQYF
.,TRBV7-2,TRBJ2-1,.,TGTGCCAGCAGCTTAGTTGGGACACTAGGGTACAATGAGCAGTTCTTC,CASSLVGTLGYNEQFF
TRBD1,TRBV11-2,TRBJ2-2,few,TGTGCCAGCAGTACCGGGACAGGGCGCGGGGAGCTGTTTTTT,CASSTGTGRGELFF
.,TRBV18,TRBJ2-1,few,TGTGCCAGCTCACCACACCGACAGGATGAGCAGTTCTTC,CASSPHRQDEQFF
.,TRBV12-3/TRBV12-4,TRBJ2-5,few,TGTGCCAGCAGTTCCTTGGGGTTCGGAGAGACCCAGTACTTC,CASSSLGFGETQYF
TRBD1,TRBV4-1,TRBJ2-3,many,TGCGCCAGCAGCCAAGAGCCGGGACAGGGGGTTATTGGCACAGATACGCAGTATTTT,CASSQEPGQGVIGTDTQYF
.,TRBV4-1,TRBJ1-1,.,TGCGCCAGCAGCCAAGAGGGGGGGTTGAACACTGAAGCTTTCTTT,CASSQEGGLNTEAFF
.,TRBV12-5,TRBJ2-3,few,TGTGCTAGTGGTTTTACAGGCACAGATACGCAGTATTTT,CASGFTGTDTQYF
.,TRBV11-1,TRBJ1-1,few,TGTGCCAGCAGCTTAAGTTTCGGGGGCACTGAAGCTTTCTTT,CASSLSFGGTEAFF
TRBD2,TRBV5-1,TRBJ2-3,few,TGCGCCAGCAGCACGGGACTAGCCCTCACAGATACGCAGTATTTT,CASSTGLALTDTQYF
TRBD2,TRBV5-6,TRBJ2-3,.,TGTGCCAGCAGCTTGGCGCGGGGGGGCGGAGATACGCAGTATTTT,CASSLARGGGDTQYF
.,TRBV6-5,TRBJ1-1,few,TGTGCCAGCAGCAGACAGACCGTGAACACTGAAGCTTTCTTT,CASSRQTVNTEAFF
.,TRBV10-3,TRBJ1-1,many,TGTGCCATTTTAGCGGGGACTGAAGCTTTCTTT,CAILAGTEAFF
.,TRBV7-2,TRBJ2-3,few,TGTGCCAGCAGCTTACTATCGGGTGTTAGCACAGATACGCAGTATTTT,CASSLLSGVSTDTQYF
.,TRBV7-6,TRBJ1-5,.,TGTGCCAGCAGCTTAGCGGATTATCAGCCCCAGCATTTT,CASSLADYQPQHF
.,TRBV7-2,TRBJ2-1,.,TGTGCCAGCAGCTTAAGGAGGTTCGCTGAGCAGTTCTTC,CASSLRRFAEQFF
TRBD1,TRBV6-2/TRBV6-3,TRBJ1-1,many,TGTGCCAGCAGTTACTCGTCTTTCGGACAGGGGAAATTTGAAGCTTTCTTT,CASSYSSFGQGKFEAFF
.,TRBV4-1,TRBJ2-5,few,TGCGCCAGCAGCCAAGGAACCGGGGAGAGAAAGACCCAGTACTTC,CASSQGTGERKTQYF
.,TRBV2,TRBJ2-7,.,TGTGCCAGCATGGAACAGCTGAGCTCCTACGAGCAGTACTTC,CASMEQLSSYEQYF
TRBD1,TRBV6-5,TRBJ2-7,.,TGTGCCAGCAGTTCGCCGGGCAGGGGGCACGACGAGCAGTACTTC,CASSSPGRGHDEQYF
TRBD2,TRBV4-2,TRBJ2-5,few,TGTGCCAGCAGCCAAGATCGGGTAGCGGGGGGGCCAGAGACCCAGTACTTC,CASSQDRVAGGPETQYF
TRBD2,TRBV7-6,TRBJ2-1,few,TGTGCCAGCAGCTTAGAAGCGGGGGGGCACACCTACAATGAGCAGTTCTTC,CASSLEAGGHTYNEQFF
TRBD2,TRBV9,TRBJ2-1,.,TGTGCCAGCAGCGTAGAAGCGGGGTCCTACAATGAGCAGTTCTTC,CASSVEAGSYNEQFF
.,TRBV6-2/TRBV6-3,TRBJ1-2,many,TGTGCCAGCAGTACTCCGGGCGTTAACTATGGCTACACCTTC,CASSTPGVNYGYTF
TRBD1,TRBV28,TRBJ2-4,few,TGTGCCAGCCAGGAAGACCGGGACAGGGTACTGGGCAAAAACATTCAGTACTTC,CASQEDRDRVLGKNIQYF